This TCR beta chain was sequenced for a study of CD8+CD57+ T cells in acquired aplastic anemia. Before being chosen for sequencing, patients had shown CD8+CD57+ cell expansion by flow cytometry. The template for TCR beta VDJ and CDR3 sequence profiling was genomic DNA. Via MiXCR, TCRdb re-called the reads, giving one row per CDR3 protein. Of about 160,000 distinct CDR3 sequences listed, 71% are singletons. This CDR3 has 14 amino acids. Germline assignment: CDR1 DFQATT and CDR2 SNEGSKA (reference sequence). Deletions cut 0 bases from V and 2 bases from J, with 10 bases between. Sequenced: sorted CD4+, CD8+, or CD8+CD57+ T cells (not recorded which) from PBMCs. This TCR derives from a human donor with aplastic anemia. The chain joins TRBV20-1 to TRBJ2-5; D gene ambiguous. DNA for the CDR3: TGCAGTGCTAGAGATGAGGCACTGCAAGAGACCCAGTACTTC. This translates into CSARDEALQETQYF.